These T cell receptor beta chains were read from a single sample in a study of cytomegalovirus exposure and HLA in healthy donors. The repertoire was sequenced with immunoSEQ multiplex PCR; TCRdb's copy has only in-frame clones and lacks some. The sample consists of 120,000 or so clones, approximately 90% of them appearing once. The sequencing sample was made of PBMCs. The receptor set was obtained from a man aged 18 to 30 in good health and CMV-seropositive. Each CDR3 is given with its conserved first and last residue.

TRBV27,CASSLRRVFSAGELFF
TRBV4-2,CASSYQGQANTDTQYF
TRBV28,CASSFAGATGNNEQFF
TRBV11-2,CASSLGQGPSYGYTF
TRBV7-9,CAILLASGELFF
TRBV7-2,CASSFPSTDTQYF
TRBV28,CASSLSGVGLWDGNTIYF
TRBV7-9,CASSLQGFNTEAFF
TRBV4-3,CASSQDGRGRSNEKLFF
TRBV6-1,CASSEFGQGAGNTF
TRBV6-5,CASSYGREVNSPLHF
TRBV9,CASSQGTVNSPLHF
TRBV11-2,CASSLNRGGTGNTIYF
TRBV7-9,CASSVPPEGLIYNEQFF
TRBV2,CASGLWQSYEQYF
TRBV9,CASSVANELQQFF
TRBV2,CASRQGALRGYTF